What follows is one TCR beta chain and its context. What it recognizes is unknown. The J segment lost 2 bases and the V segment lost 4 bases, leaving 16 bases of the junction unmatched. CDR3 length: 18 amino acids. Per the germline V gene, CDR1 is SGHRS and CDR2 is YFSETQ. Sequencing used immunoSEQ multiplex PCR; TCRdb keeps in-frame clones, though not all of them. The table records roughly 100,000 clones, 85% to 95% of them present only once. Time point of the sample: cycle 4 day 1 (C4D1), after less than 7 weeks of nivolumab. Brentuximab vedotin exposure varied among the patients, all of whom had relapsed after autologous stem cell transplantation. Patients had relapsed/refractory classical Hodgkin lymphoma with complete response, partial response or progressive disease as best response. The data stem from a study of PD-1 blockade in classical Hodgkin lymphoma. Study-wide findings and caveats: Newly diagnosed patients were reported to start with lower TCR diversity than healthy donors. Why the repertoires differ is still unclear, perhaps disease activity or prior therapy. By C4D1, diversity of CD4+ TCRs had risen significantly, whereas that of CD8+ TCRs had not.

Source: peripheral blood mononuclear cells (PBMCs), taken before the fourth cycle of nivolumab. The chain employs TRBV5-1 and TRBJ2-7; 9 bases line up with TRBD1. This TCR was sampled from a human donor with classical Hodgkin lymphoma. The CDR3 here is CASSQTNVRDRVPYEQYF. CDR3 nucleotides: TGCGCCAGCAGCCAAACAAACGTGCGGGACAGGGTCCCCTACGAGCAGTACTTC.